This T cell receptor (beta chain) was retrieved from a study of T-cell memory formation after mild COVID-19. The CDR3 runs 16 residues. Germline V gives CDR1 LGHNA, CDR2 YSLEER. J lost 6 bases, V lost 0 bases, and 8 bases had no gene match. The study's findings and limits: SARS-CoV-2 specificity of second-wave clones peaking day 37 was unconfirmed. CD4+ contracting clones lay mainly in CM and EM, CD8+ ones in EMRA. Among clones contracting day 15 to 85, CD4/CD8 was balanced, whereas later expanders leaned CD4+. There were some responding clones in pre-infection memory, which suggested that cross-reactive memory had joined.

On this clonotype itself: Its target is unknown.

TCRdb itself ran the 5' RACE reads through MiXCR, one entry per CDR3 protein. The sample has 300,000 to 350,000 distinct CDR3 sequences, under 15% seen once. The chain is built from TRBV4-3 and TRBJ1-2, with TRBD1 matching over 9 bases. The clonotype was recovered from a man aged 18 to 29 who had mild COVID-19 (a few samples of this study predate the infection). Cell type and time point are not known. Sequenced input: PBMCs or a T cell subset sorted from them (not recorded which). The CDR3 is CASSQDRGQGAHGYTF. The CDR3 DNA sequence: TGCGCCAGCAGCCAAGATCGGGGACAGGGAGCTCATGGCTACACCTTC.